A selection of T cell receptor beta chains follows, all from one sample in a study of T cell responses to AZD1222 COVID-19 vaccine. The assay was immunoSEQ multiplex PCR, and TCRdb's table has in-frame clones only and misses some. The repertoire has fewer than 200,000 clones, almost 95% of them found once; the top ten carry roughly 1.3%. This specimen was peripheral blood, taken on day 0 of AZD1222 vaccination. The receptors stem from an adult in good health. Each CDR3 is given with its conserved first and last residue. D genes are given only for firm matches. Not every row has a clone size; where given, it reads once, few, many or a size class.

-,-,TRBV5-1,TRBJ1-1,TGCGCCAGCAGCTGGAACAAGGACACTGAAGCTTTCTTT,CASSWNKDTEAFF
-,-,TRBV4-3,TRBJ1-2,TGCGCCAGCAGCCCGAGGCTGAGTTCCTATGGCTACACCTTC,CASSPRLSSYGYTF
-,-,TRBV15,TRBJ1-2,TGTGCCACCAGCAGAGAAGGCGGACCACTTGGCTACACCTTC,CATSREGGPLGYTF
TRBD1,-,TRBV5-1,TRBJ1-4,TGCGCCAGCAGCTTGGGGGACAGCAATAATGAAAAACTGTTTTTT,CASSLGDSNNEKLFF
-,-,TRBV9,TRBJ1-3,TGTGCCAGCAGCGTAGAATCGGGGGTGCTAGGAAACACCATATATTTT,CASSVESGVLGNTIYF
TRBD1,-,TRBV9,TRBJ1-4,TGTGCCAGCAGCGTTGGACAGGGAGAAAGTGAAAAACTGTTTTTT,CASSVGQGESEKLFF
-,few,TRBV19,TRBJ1-4,TGTGCCAGTAGAAAGTCCACCGAAAAACTGTTTTTT,CASRKSTEKLFF
-,-,TRBV27,TRBJ1-5,TGTGCCAGCAGTTTCACCCAAGGGAATAGGAATCAGCCCCAGCATTTT,CASSFTQGNRNQPQHF
TRBD1,-,TRBV18,TRBJ1-6,TGTGCCAGCTCACCACCTACACAGGGGACGCGGAATTCACCCCTCCACTTT,CASSPPTQGTRNSPLHF
-,-,TRBV29-1,TRBJ1-1,TGCAGCGTTGAACCGGGGCAATCTGAAGCTTTCTTT,CSVEPGQSEAFF
TRBD2,-,TRBV18,TRBJ2-2,TGTGCCAGCTCACCAAAGGGACTAGCGGGGGCCTCGAACACCGGGGAGCTGTTTTTT,CASSPKGLAGASNTGELFF
TRBD2,-,TRBV19,TRBJ2-7,TGTGCCAGTGGGGGAGGGATATTCAACTACGAGCAGTACTTC,CASGGGIFNYEQYF
TRBD1,-,TRBV15,TRBJ1-1,TGTGCCACCAGCAGAGGGACCGGGACAGGGCGCACTGAAGCTTTCTTT,CATSRGTGTGRTEAFF
TRBD1,-,TRBV5-4,TRBJ2-7,TGTGCCAGCAGTTCGACAGGGTTTTACGAGCAGTACTTC,CASSSTGFYEQYF
-,-,TRBV2,TRBJ2-3,TGTGCCAGTTCTTGGGCCCAAAGCCCCCCGCCAGATACGCAGTATTTT,CASSWAQSPPPDTQYF
-,-,TRBV19,TRBJ1-4,TGTGCCAGTAGTTGGGACATCTATAATGAAAAACTGTTTTTT,CASSWDIYNEKLFF
-,-,TRBV3-1/TRBV3-2,TRBJ1-2,TGTGCCAGCAGCCGCACATACTATGGCTACACCTTC,CASSRTYYGYTF
TRBD1,-,TRBV18,TRBJ1-6,TGTGCCAGCTCACCAGGCGGGGAACGGACAGGGCATAATTCACCCCTCCACTTT,CASSPGGERTGHNSPLHF
TRBD1,-,TRBV18,TRBJ1-1,TGTGCCAGCTCACCCTTCGACAGGGACCCTGAAGCTTTCTTT,CASSPFDRDPEAFF
TRBD1,-,TRBV19,TRBJ1-3,TGTGCCAGTAGGGACAGGGGGCTCTCTGGAAACACCATATATTTT,CASRDRGLSGNTIYF
-,once,TRBV9,TRBJ2-6,TGTGCCAGCAGCGTAGGTCCGGTGGGGGCCAACGTCCTGACTTTC,CASSVGPVGANVLTF
-,-,TRBV5-1,TRBJ2-7,TGCGCCAGCAGCTCAGGGGGGTCCTACGAGCAGTACTTC,CASSSGGSYEQYF
-,-,TRBV2,TRBJ1-1,TGTGCCAGCAAGGAGGAGAACACTGAAGCTTTCTTT,CASKEENTEAFF
-,-,TRBV14,TRBJ1-4,TGTGCCAGCAGCCGATCACAGGGAGGGGAAAAACTGTTTTTT,CASSRSQGGEKLFF
TRBD1,-,TRBV19,TRBJ1-4,TGTGCCTCCGGAGGGACAGCAACTAATGAAAAACTGTTTTTT,CASGGTATNEKLFF
-,-,TRBV7-2,TRBJ2-2,TGTGCCAGCAGCTTAGCTTGGGACAGCGGGCCCTGGGCCGGGGAGCTGTTTTTT,CASSLAWDSGPWAGELFF
-,-,TRBV14,TRBJ1-1,TGTGCCAGCAGCCAGTACGGGACTGAAGCTTTCTTT,CASSQYGTEAFF
TRBD1,-,TRBV19,TRBJ1-1,TGTGCCAGTAGTATAGTACGGGACAGGGCAACTGAAGCTTTCTTT,CASSIVRDRATEAFF
-,once,TRBV15,TRBJ2-2,TGTGCCACCAGCATAATGCAGGGGTCCGGGGAGCTGTTTTTT,CATSIMQGSGELFF
TRBD2,-,TRBV6-1,TRBJ2-7,TGTGCCAGCAGTGAAGAGGAGGCAGCGGGGTGGTACGAGCAGTACTTC,CASSEEEAAGWYEQYF
-,-,TRBV19,TRBJ1-5,TGTGCCAGTAGTATGGTACTGCTCAATCAGCCCCAGCATTTT,CASSMVLLNQPQHF
-,-,TRBV9,TRBJ2-3,TGTGCCAGCAGCGTAGAGGGGAGCACAGATACGCAGTATTTT,CASSVEGSTDTQYF
-,-,TRBV6-5,TRBJ1-5,TGTGCCAGCAGTACGGACACTTACTACGATCAGCCCCAGCATTTT,CASSTDTYYDQPQHF
-,-,TRBV2,TRBJ1-5,TGTGCCAGCAGTGCGGTGGAGAGACATAGCAATCAGCCCCAGCATTTT,CASSAVERHSNQPQHF
-,-,TRBV5-6,TRBJ2-5,TGTGCCAGCAGCCCCGGTGGTGTACTTGCAGAGACCCAGTACTTC,CASSPGGVLAETQYF
-,-,TRBV30,TRBJ1-1,TGTGCCTGGAGTAAGGGACCTTCGAACACTGAAGCTTTCTTT,CAWSKGPSNTEAFF
-,-,TRBV5-6,TRBJ1-5,TGTGCCAGCAGCTTGCCCAATCAGCCCCAGCATTTT,CASSLPNQPQHF
-,-,TRBV7-9,TRBJ1-6,TGTGCCAGCAGCGATCGTCCCGCTCTCCTGGAAAATTCACCCCTCCACTTT,CASSDRPALLENSPLHF
-,-,TRBV5-4,TRBJ1-1,TGTGCCAGCAGCTTGGCCGTCAGGGCAGACACTGAAGCTTTCTTT,CASSLAVRADTEAFF
-,-,TRBV6-5,TRBJ1-1,TGTGCCAGCAGTTACTCGAAAGGGATGAACACTGAAGCTTTCTTT,CASSYSKGMNTEAFF
TRBD1,-,TRBV19,TRBJ1-5,TGTGCCAGTAGGCGACAGGGGGCGGATCAGCCCCAGCATTTT,CASRRQGADQPQHF